Each of the 10 T cell receptor beta chains below was sequenced from the same sample in a study of tumor-infiltrating lymphocytes in primary liver carcinoma listed by TCRdb under 2017. Sequencing used an Illumina HiSeq 2500. TCRbeta-specific cDNA was reverse-transcribed from 500 ng total RNA using a constant-region primer and ProtoScript II reverse transcriptase. The TCRbeta libraries were prepared through three rounds of nested multiplex PCR following a slightly modified ARM-PCR procedure. Each of the first two PCR rounds ran for approximately 10 cycles using multiplex TRBV1-TRBV30 forward primers together with a Cbeta reverse primer. TCRdb applied fastp at Q25 and MiXCR to the public reads, then kept only in-frame beta chains. Duplicate CDR3 protein sequences are folded into a single record with the most common DNA and genes. This sample gives tens of thousands of distinct CDR3 sequences in total; around 71% of them show up just once. The top ten clonotypes cover about 30% of the sample.

Without any cell sorting, total RNA and DNA were co-extracted from around 18-30 mg of bulk tissue using the AllPrep DNA/RNA mini kit. Sequences were obtained from liver tumor tissue from sampling region 3. The meaning of the sample's cell subset or site label: tumor region T3, left-lateral pole. Receptors originate from a woman in her 30s with primary liver carcinoma and hepatitis B virus infection.

For this clonotype: At one of its ends the junction is not consistent with the germline gene, which may arise from a read error. The chain couples TRBV28 to TRBJ1-1; D call uncertain. Germline lookup yields CDR1 MDHEN and CDR2 SYDVKM. This CDR3 contains 11 residues. As DNA, the CDR3 is TGTGCCAGCAGTTTCGGGCGGGAAGCACTCTTT. This encodes CASSFGREALF.

For this clonotype: The junction shows a germline mismatch at one end, possibly a read error. The V and J genes are TRBV11-2 and TRBJ2-7, with D perhaps TRBD1 or TRBD2 (5 bases each). The CDR3 has 15 residues. The germline gives CDR1 SGHAT, CDR2 FQNNGV. CDR3 sequence (DNA): TGTACCAGCAGCTCTCCTGGGACGGGTATCTACAAGCAGTACTTC. Translated, it gives CTSSSPGTGIYKQYF.

In the case of this clonotype: A much larger clone differs from this one at a single base, so this may be a read error. This chain uses TRBV11-2 with TRBJ2-3; 10 positions agree with TRBD1. J gave up 2 bases and V 5 bases, and 4 bases lay outside the gene matches. Germline V CDR1 and CDR2: SGHAT, FQNNGV. This CDR3 has 15 amino acids. The CDR3 protein is CASSMDRGTTDTQYF. The CDR3, as DNA: TGTGCCAGCAGCATGGACAGGGGGACCACAGATACGCAGTATTTT.

Remarks on this clonotype: The germline gene is not matched at one end of the junction; a read error may be the cause. The chain employs TRBV11-2 and TRBJ2-1; 9 bases match TRBD2. This CDR3 has 16 amino acids. Per germline, CDR1 SGHAT and CDR2 FQNNGV. CDR3: CASGTSPAGGYNDQFF. In DNA form, the CDR3 reads TGTGCCAGCGGCACCTCTCCAGCGGGAGGATACAATGATCAGTTCTTC.

A word on this clonotype: One end of the junction fails to match germline, which may point to a read error. This chain joins TRBV11-2 and TRBJ2-3, with TRBD1 as a possible D gene (6 bases). The germline gives CDR1 SGHAT, CDR2 FQNNGV. This CDR3 is built from 16 residues. The CDR3 DNA reads TGTGTCAGCAACCGGACGCCACAGGGAAGGGGAGATACGCAGTATTTT. Residues: CVSNRTPQGRGDTQYF.

This rearrangement joins TRBV7-2 to TRBJ2-3; possible D gene TRBD2, 6 bases. CDR3 length: 17 amino acids. In germline, CDR1 is SGHTA, CDR2 FQGNSA. V was clipped by 4 bases and J by 5 bases, with 22 bases between them. For the CDR3, the DNA is TGTGCCAGCAGCTCAAGGAGGGGCAGAGCTCCCCGAGATACGCAGTATTTT. This encodes CASSSRRGRAPRDTQYF.

As for this clonotype: A read error may produce the germline difference seen at one junction end. This rearrangement joins TRBV12-3 or TRBV12-4 to TRBJ2-5; D perhaps matches TRBD2 (6 bases). CDR3 length equals 15 residues. CDR3 loop: CASSTYPGSKETQYF. As DNA, the CDR3 is TGCGCCAGCAGCACCTATCCCGGGAGCAAAGAGACCCAGTACTTC.

Remarks on this clonotype: Since a much larger clone is just one base distant, this may be a read error. This is likely a read error, given that the CDR3 carries no conserved phenylalanine or tryptophan at its end. The limits of the CDR3 on the DNA are not certain, so only TCRdb's listed CDR3 is given. The chain joins TRBV6-5 to TRBJ2-2; the DNA was not used to check the table's D call, TRBD2. Germline assignment: CDR1 MNHEY and CDR2 SVGAGI. With termini counted, the CDR3 has 15 amino acids. The CDR3 region is CASSPRGGGTGELFI.

This clonotype has just a few counts. This rearrangement joins TRBV29-1 to TRBJ1-1; unclear D gene. Trimming took 4 bases from V and 4 from J, leaving 10 bases between them. The germline CDR1 and CDR2 sequences are SQVTM and ANQGSEA. The CDR3 consists of 12 residues. The CDR3: CSVGGKGTEAFF. The DNA of the CDR3 is TGCAGCGTTGGTGGGAAGGGCACTGAAGCTTTCTTT.

Turning to this clonotype: A read error may produce the germline difference seen at one junction end. The rearrangement links TRBV11-2 to TRBJ2-7; D is ambiguous. Germline V gene lookup returns CDR1 SGHAT and CDR2 FQNNGV. This CDR3 comprises 14 residues. CDR3 in amino acids: CASSHGPYVPEQYF. The CDR3 DNA reads as TGTGCCAGCAGCCACGGTCCTTATGTACCCGAGCAGTATTTC.